The 18 T cell receptor beta chains reported below all come from one sample, sequenced in a study of T-cell reconstitution after alpha-beta-depleted transplantation in children. For TCRbeta, the library was prepared with unique molecular identifiers. TCRdb processed the PCR reads anew with MiXCR; each CDR3 protein has one entry. The table has about 420,000 distinct CDR3 sequences, roughly 16% seen once. The source material was PBMCs, mostly from graft donor cells, sampled 360 days after TCRalphabeta/CD19-depleted stem cell transplant. The receptors come from a boy in the first two years of life who had a stem cell transplant for Wiskott-Aldrich syndrome, so the T cells may come from the graft donor.

V gene TRBV5-1 combines with J gene TRBJ2-3; D remains unclear. The germline V and J ends were trimmed by 2 bases and 1 base, with 14 bases remaining between them. This CDR3 has 16 residues. Germline CDR1 and CDR2: SGHRS and YFSETQ. In nucleotides, the CDR3 is TGCGCCAGCAGCTTTGAGTTTCGACCGGGCACAGATACGCAGTATTTT. Protein product: CASSFEFRPGTDTQYF.

About this clonotype itself: At one boundary the junction diverges from the germline segment, which might be a read error. The chain carries TRBV12-3 or TRBV12-4 and TRBJ2-1; D gene uncertain. The CDR3 contains 13 residues. The CDR3: CASGLGFYNEQFF. In DNA form, the CDR3 reads TGTGCCAGCGGTTTAGGATTTTACAATGAGCAGTTCTTC.

The V call is TRBV6-5, the J call TRBJ2-7; unclear D gene. The CDR3 runs 14 residues. Between the trimmed V and J ends, which lost 3 bases and 5 bases, there was a span of 14 bases. Germline CDR1 is MNHEY and CDR2 is SVGAGI. CDR3 in amino acids: CASSYSNARNEQYF. CDR3 sequence (DNA): TGTGCCAGCAGTTATTCAAACGCTCGAAACGAGCAGTACTTC.

The rearrangement links TRBV6-1 to TRBJ2-7, with D unresolved. The CDR3 covers 15 residues. CDR1 and CDR2 from the germline V gene are MNHNS and SASEGT. The germline V and J ends were trimmed by 6 bases and 0 bases, with 15 bases remaining between them. As DNA, the CDR3 is TGTGCCAGCAGCACCACAGAGAACCTCTCCTACGAGCAGTACTTC. Its protein product is CASSTTENLSYEQYF.

This clonotype was recorded a few times. CDR3 loop: CAGAGESTDTQYF. The CDR3 region has the DNA TGTGCCGGCGCAGGGGAGAGCACAGATACGCAGTATTTT. This sequence joins TRBV2 and TRBJ2-3, with D possibly TRBD1 on 6 matching bases. V lost 11 bases and J lost 0, with 12 bases in between. The germline CDR1 and CDR2 sequences are SNHLY and FYNNEI. The CDR3 has 13 amino acids.

This clonotype has just a few counts. V and J are TRBV6-5 and TRBJ2-2; D ambiguous. In germline, CDR1 is MNHEY, CDR2 SVGAGI. Deletions cut 6 bases from V and 8 bases from J, with 10 bases between. The CDR3 extends over 12 amino acids. The chain's CDR3 is CASSVRAGELFF. As DNA, the CDR3 is TGTGCCAGCAGCGTCCGGGCGGGGGAGCTGTTTTTT.

This clonotype was seen more than once but under ten times. The chain uses TRBV20-1 and TRBJ2-1, with D possibly being TRBD1 (6 bases). CDR3 length equals 12 residues. Deletions cut 5 bases from V and 1 base from J, with 6 bases between. Germline V gene sequence: CDR1 DFQATT, CDR2 SNEGSKA (reference sequence). CDR3 amino acids: CSAGQSYNEQFF. Here the CDR3 DNA reads TGCAGTGCTGGACAGTCCTACAATGAGCAGTTCTTC.

This chain connects TRBV10-3 to TRBJ2-5; TRBD1 might be the D (5 bases). The CDR3 runs to 14 residues. The germline gives CDR1 ENHRY, CDR2 SYGVKD. The V end was cut by 5 bases, the J end by 1 base, with 11 bases between. The CDR3 loop is CAISIGTGQETQYF. The CDR3 nucleotides read TGTGCCATCAGTATCGGAACAGGCCAAGAGACCCAGTACTTC.

CDR3 protein: CASSFKRGTGTDTQYF. As DNA, the CDR3 is TGTGCCAGCAGTTTCAAGCGGGGGACGGGCACAGATACGCAGTATTTT. The rearrangement joins TRBV3-1 to TRBJ2-3, with TRBD2 matching 8 bases. V gave up 6 bases and J gave up 1 base; unmatched junction bases: 9. This CDR3 region has 16 residues. The germline CDR1 and CDR2 sequences are LGHDT and YNNKEL (reference sequence).

This clonotype occurred a few times. The V call is TRBV6-5, the J call TRBJ2-3, with 10 bases aligning to TRBD2. J gave up 2 bases and V 1 base, and 3 bases lay outside the gene matches. CDR1 and CDR2 from the germline V gene are MNHEY and SVGAGI. CDR3 length equals 16 residues. This CDR3 reads CASSYFSGRFTDTQYF. The CDR3 DNA sequence: TGTGCCAGCAGTTACTTTAGCGGGAGGTTCACAGATACGCAGTATTTT.

This chain uses TRBV28 with TRBJ2-7, with no clear D. The ends were cut back, 6 bases at V and 3 bases at J, with 9 bases in the middle. CDR1 and CDR2 (germline): MDHEN, SYDVKM. The CDR3 runs 12 residues. The CDR3 region is CASRSISYEQYF. As DNA, the CDR3 is TGTGCCAGCAGGTCGATCAGCTACGAGCAGTACTTC.

This clonotype has a handful of counts. The chain has TRBV7-8 and TRBJ2-6; no definite D call. This CDR3 is built from 18 residues. Trimming cost V 5 bases and J 0 bases, with 17 bases left between them. CDR1 and CDR2 (germline): SGHVS, FQNEAQ. The CDR3 region has the DNA TGTGCCAGCAGCCACCGGGTTAACGCCTTCTCTGGGGCCAACGTCCTGACTTTC. Residues: CASSHRVNAFSGANVLTF. The variable domain in full, completed from reference TRBV7-8 and TRBJ2-6, reads GAGVSQSPRYKVAKRGQDVALRCDPISGHVSLFWYQQALGQGPEFLTYFQNEAQLDKSGLPSDRFFAERPEGSVSTLKIQRTQQEDSAVYLCASSHRVNAFSGANVLTFGAGSRLTVL.

V is TRBV11-2 and J is TRBJ2-6; TRBD1 matches 8 bases. This CDR3 has 17 residues. Losses at the gene ends were 4 bases for V and 1 base for J; bases not matched to a gene: 6. CDR1 SGHAT and CDR2 FQNNGV come from the germline V gene. The CDR3 here is CASSSGQGLSGANVLTF. Written as DNA, the CDR3 is TGTGCCAGCAGCTCAGGACAGGGACTGTCTGGGGCCAACGTCCTGACTTTC.

The rearrangement links TRBV10-3 to TRBJ2-3, with 7 bases lining up with TRBD2. V lost 6 bases, J lost 3 bases, and 12 bases stayed unmatched. CDR1 ENHRY and CDR2 SYGVKD come from the germline V gene. This CDR3 region has 16 residues. The CDR3 is CAIRRGLEGSTDTQYF. In DNA form, the CDR3 reads TGTGCCATCAGGAGAGGACTAGAGGGATCTACAGATACGCAGTATTTT.

The chain links TRBV12-3 or TRBV12-4 to TRBJ2-7; no clear D gene. There are 14 residues in the CDR3. V was cut by 0 bases and J by 0 bases, with 6 bases left in between. This CDR3 is CASSLASYSYEQYF. The CDR3 DNA reads TGTGCCAGCAGTTTAGCCAGTTACTCCTACGAGCAGTACTTC.

This clonotype was detected a few times. V and J are TRBV7-2 and TRBJ2-5; no reliable D call. The CDR3 sequence is 14 residues long. V gave up 2 bases and J gave up 2 bases, with 9 bases separating them. Germline-derived CDR1 and CDR2 are SGHTA and FQGNSA. Here the CDR3 DNA reads TGTGCCAGCAGCTTATTATTAACTCAAGAGACCCAGTACTTC. This encodes CASSLLLTQETQYF.

This clonotype was counted only a few times. The chain carries TRBV7-2 and TRBJ1-2; no reliable D call. Germline CDR1 and CDR2: SGHTA and FQGNSA. The CDR3 runs 13 residues. Trimming left V 2 bases short and J 0 bases short, with 4 bases between. CDR3 protein: CASSLWPNYGYTF. The CDR3 DNA follows: TGTGCCAGCAGCTTATGGCCTAACTATGGCTACACCTTC.

This clonotype was detected ten times or more. The chain recombines TRBV5-1 with TRBJ2-7, with D tentatively TRBD1 (6 bases). This CDR3 has 17 residues. V shed 4 bases and J shed 1 base, with 21 bases lying between them. Germline loops: CDR1 SGHRS, CDR2 YFSETQ. Here the CDR3 reads CASSTYTGHFVSYEQYF. CDR3 DNA: TGCGCCAGCAGCACCTACACAGGGCACTTCGTTTCCTACGAGCAGTACTTC.